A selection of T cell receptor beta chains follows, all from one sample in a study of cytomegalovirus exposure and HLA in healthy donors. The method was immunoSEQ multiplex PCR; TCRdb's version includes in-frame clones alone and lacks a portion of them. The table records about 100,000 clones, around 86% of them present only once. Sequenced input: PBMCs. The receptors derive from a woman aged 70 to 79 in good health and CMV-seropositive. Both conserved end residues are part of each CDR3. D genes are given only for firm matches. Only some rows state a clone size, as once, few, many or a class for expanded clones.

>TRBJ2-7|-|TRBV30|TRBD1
TGTGCCTGGAGCCGTGACCCGACAGGGTTTGACTCCTACGAGCAGTACTTC
CAWSRDPTGFDSYEQYF
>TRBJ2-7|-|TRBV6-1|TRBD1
TGTGCCAGCAGCGTGGACAGGGCCTACGAGCAGTACTTC
CASSVDRAYEQYF
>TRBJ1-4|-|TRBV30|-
TGTGCCTGGACTTACTCCTCCAGGGGCACTAATGAAAAACTGTTTTTT
CAWTYSSRGTNEKLFF
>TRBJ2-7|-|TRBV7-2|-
TGTGCCAGCAGCCCCTACCCACGACAGGCATGGGGCGAGCAGTACTTC
CASSPYPRQAWGEQYF
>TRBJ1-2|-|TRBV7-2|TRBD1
TGTGCCAGCAGCGTGGGACAGACCTCTAACTATGGCTACACCTTC
CASSVGQTSNYGYTF
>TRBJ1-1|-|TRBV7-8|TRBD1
TGTGCCAGCACCCGGACAGGGAATATGAACACTGAAGCTTTCTTT
CASTRTGNMNTEAFF
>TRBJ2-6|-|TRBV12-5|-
TGTGCTAGTGGTTTGGTTACAGGGTCTGGGGCCAACGTCCTGACTTTC
CASGLVTGSGANVLTF
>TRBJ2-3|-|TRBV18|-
TGTGCCAGCTCACCTTTTAGCGCCAGCACAGATACGCAGTATTTT
CASSPFSASTDTQYF
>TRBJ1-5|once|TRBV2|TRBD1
TGTGCCAGCACCGGGACAGGCGAAAGGCCCCAGCATTTT
CASTGTGERPQHF
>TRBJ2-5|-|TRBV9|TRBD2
TGTGCCAGCAGCGTAGGCGGGGGGGCGGAGCAGTACTTC
CASSVGGGAEQYF
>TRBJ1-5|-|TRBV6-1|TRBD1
TGTGCCAGCAGTGATCGTTACAGGGGGCAGAATCAGCCCCAGCATTTT
CASSDRYRGQNQPQHF
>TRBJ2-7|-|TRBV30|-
TGTGCCTGGAGTGTATCGAGCGGGTACGAGCAGTACTTC
CAWSVSSGYEQYF
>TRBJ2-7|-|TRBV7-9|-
TGTGCCAGCAGCTTTGGGGGGACGTCGGATGGGACTTACGAGCAGTACTTC
CASSFGGTSDGTYEQYF
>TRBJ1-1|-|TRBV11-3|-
TGTGCCAGCAGCAGGTTGGGCAGAAAGAACACTGAAGCTTTCTTT
CASSRLGRKNTEAFF
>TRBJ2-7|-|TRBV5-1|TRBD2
TGCGCCAGCAGCTTAACTAGCGGGAGAGATGAGCAGTACTTC
CASSLTSGRDEQYF
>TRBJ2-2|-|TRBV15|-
TGTGCCACCAGCAGAGTCGCACCGCGGGGCACCGGGGAGCTGTTTTTT
CATSRVAPRGTGELFF
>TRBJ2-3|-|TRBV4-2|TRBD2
TGTGCCAGCAGCCCCCGCGGGTTTACTAGCGGGAGCCCAGATACGCAGTATTTT
CASSPRGFTSGSPDTQYF
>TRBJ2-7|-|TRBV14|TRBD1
TGTGCCAGCAGCCATGGGACAGGGTCGTACGAGCAGTACTTC
CASSHGTGSYEQYF
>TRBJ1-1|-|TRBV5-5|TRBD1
TGTGCCAGCAGCTTGCAGGGGGCCCTGAACACTGAAGCTTTCTTT
CASSLQGALNTEAFF
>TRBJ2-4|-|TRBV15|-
TGTGCCACCAGCAGAGAGGGGGCGCGGAACATTCAGTACTTC
CATSREGARNIQYF
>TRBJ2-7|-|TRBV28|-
TGTGCCAGCAGTTCAGGTTTCTACGAGCAGTACTTC
CASSSGFYEQYF
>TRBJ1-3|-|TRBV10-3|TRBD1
TGTGCCATCAGTCGGACAGGGACCTCTGGAAACACCATATATTTT
CAISRTGTSGNTIYF
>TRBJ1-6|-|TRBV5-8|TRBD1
TGTGCCAGCAACCCGGGACAGCCTAATTCACCCCTCCACTTT
CASNPGQPNSPLHF
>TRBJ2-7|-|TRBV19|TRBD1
TGTGCCAGTAGTACCACCGGACAGGCCGCCTACGAGCAGTACTTC
CASSTTGQAAYEQYF
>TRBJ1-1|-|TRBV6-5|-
TGTGCCAGCAGTTTTACAGGCGGGGGTTTTGGCACTGAAGCTTTCTTT
CASSFTGGGFGTEAFF
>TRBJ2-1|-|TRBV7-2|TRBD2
TGTGCCAGCAGCCCCAGGACTAGCGGGCTCAATGAGCAGTTCTTC
CASSPRTSGLNEQFF
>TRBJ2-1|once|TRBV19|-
TGTGCCAGTAGTACCCCACAGGATGAGCAGTTCTTC
CASSTPQDEQFF
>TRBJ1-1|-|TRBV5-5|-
TGTGCCAGCAGCACGGCCAGCGCAGAAGCAGGGGTAGCTTTCTTT
CASSTASAEAGVAFF
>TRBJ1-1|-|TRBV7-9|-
TGTTCCAGCAGCTTACTTAGTCCCTCTGAAGCTTTCTTT
CSSSLLSPSEAFF
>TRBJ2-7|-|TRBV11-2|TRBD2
TGTGCCAGCAGCCCTGTGACTAGCGGATACGAGCAGTACTTC
CASSPVTSGYEQYF
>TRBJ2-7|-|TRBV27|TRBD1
TGTGCCAGCAGTTCAACCGGACAGGGGGACCAGCAGTACTTC
CASSSTGQGDQQYF
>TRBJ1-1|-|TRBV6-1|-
TGTGCCAGCAGTGATAGACTTGAAGCTTTCTTT
CASSDRLEAFF
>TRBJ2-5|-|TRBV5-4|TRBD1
TGTGCCAGCAGTCAATCCGGGACAGGGTCCTTAATCAAGGAGACCCAGCACTTC
CASSQSGTGSLIKETQHF
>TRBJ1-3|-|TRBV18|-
TGTGCCAGCTCACCACTTGGACAGCTCTCTGGAAACACCATATATTTT
CASSPLGQLSGNTIYF
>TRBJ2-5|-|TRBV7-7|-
TGTGCTAGCAGCGACCCGAGAGAGGCAACCCAGTACTTC
CASSDPREATQYF
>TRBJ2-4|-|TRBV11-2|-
TGTGCCAGCAGCTTAGCCGGGGGCGGGAGTAGTAAAAACATTCAGTACTTC
CASSLAGGGSSKNIQYF
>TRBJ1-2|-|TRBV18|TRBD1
TGTGCCAGCTCACCCCCGACAGGGGGCTTCTATGGCTACACCTTC
CASSPPTGGFYGYTF
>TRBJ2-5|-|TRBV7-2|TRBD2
TGTGCCAGCAGCGGCGGGAGAGGGGAGACCCAGTACTTC
CASSGGRGETQYF
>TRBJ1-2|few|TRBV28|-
TGTGCCAGCACCACCCTGGGGCAGGGGTATGGCTACACCTTC
CASTTLGQGYGYTF
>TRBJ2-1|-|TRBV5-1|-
TGCGCCAGCAGCTTGGGTCCCCAGGGCCCTAATCTTGAGCAGTTCTTC
CASSLGPQGPNLEQFF
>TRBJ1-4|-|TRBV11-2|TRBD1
TGTGCCAGCAGCTTAGGTCGGACAGGCGGGGAAAAACTGTTTTTT
CASSLGRTGGEKLFF
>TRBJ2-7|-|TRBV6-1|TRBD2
TGTGCCAGCAGTGAAGAGGGACTAGCGGGAGATAACGAGCAGTACTTC
CASSEEGLAGDNEQYF
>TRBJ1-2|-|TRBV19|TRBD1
TGTGCCAGTAGTATGTGGACAGGGGGGCACTATGGCTACACCTTC
CASSMWTGGHYGYTF
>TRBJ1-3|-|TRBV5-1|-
TGCGCCAGCAGCTTGGGGTCAGGGGGAAACACCATATATTTT
CASSLGSGGNTIYF
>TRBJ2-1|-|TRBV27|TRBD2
TGTGCCAGCAGTTTGCGGCGGGAGGCTTACAATGAGCAGTTCTTC
CASSLRREAYNEQFF
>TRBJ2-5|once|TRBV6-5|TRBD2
TGTGCCAGCAGTTACCCAGGGACTAAGGAGCAGTACTTC
CASSYPGTKEQYF
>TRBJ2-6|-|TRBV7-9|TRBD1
TGTGCCAGCAGCTCTGGACAGGGCTCCTCTGGGGCCAACGTCCTGACTTTC
CASSSGQGSSGANVLTF
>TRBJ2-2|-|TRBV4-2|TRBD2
TGTGCCAGCAGCCAAGTTAGCGGGAGGGGGGCCGGGGAGCTGTTTTTT
CASSQVSGRGAGELFF
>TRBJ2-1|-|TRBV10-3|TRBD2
TGTGCCATCAGTGTGTCACTAGCGGGAGCCACCTCCTACAATGAGCAGTTCTTC
CAISVSLAGATSYNEQFF
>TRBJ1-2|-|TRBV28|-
TGTGCCAGCAGTTCATCTCACAGGGTTGGGGACTATGGCTACACCTTC
CASSSSHRVGDYGYTF
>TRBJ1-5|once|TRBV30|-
TGTGCCATCAAGACCGGACAGTACGGTCAGCCCCAGCATTTT
CAIKTGQYGQPQHF
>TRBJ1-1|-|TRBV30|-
TGTGCCAGTTTTGCCCAAGCCCGGGGCACTGAAGCTTTCTTT
CASFAQARGTEAFF
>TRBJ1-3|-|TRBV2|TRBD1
TGTGCCAGCAGTGAGGACAGGGGAAACACCATATATTTT
CASSEDRGNTIYF